This T cell receptor (beta chain) was sequenced during a study of blood T cells in healthy people across ages (dated by TCRdb to the mid-2010s). About the study as a whole: In model experiments, template switching captured roughly one uniquely barcoded TCR beta cDNA molecule for every two T cells. Age-related changes in TCR beta repertoire diversity were measured in the study by deep sequencing normalized with unique cDNA molecular identifiers. To avoid experimental bias, donors of different ages were distributed randomly across sequencing lanes. Four age groups were formed from the donors: young (average approximately 17 years), middle-aged (around 40), aged (over 55) and long-lived (less than 85). For two donors (one aged 18 to 30 and one aged 80 or older), the study analyzed two additional independent replicas of 1 million unique cDNA reads from the same blood draw.

Receptors were amplified or captured by 5' RACE. The instrument was an Illumina HiSeq 2500. A second about 7 to 11 cycle PCR used a sample-barcoded 5' primer and a J-beta primer mix. Each TCR beta cDNA molecule received a unique molecular identifier from a template-switch 5' adaptor carrying 12 random nucleotides. At least 2.5 million CDR3-containing paired-end reads were obtained from each sample. All of the RNA was converted into first-strand cDNA using the Mint cDNA synthesis kit, with a TRBC-specific oligonucleotide serving as the primer. After uracil-DNA glycosylase treatment, a first 18-cycle PCR used universal primers M1SS and BC2_uni_R on all cDNA. On the authors' methods: Normalization of each sample was performed by random selection of 1 million high-quality reads, each carrying a distinct molecular identifier. Reads sharing molecular identifiers were discarded rather than binned into consensus sequences. MiTCR, with a Q25 quality threshold and the strictest error-elimination algorithm, was used for CDR3 identification, clonotype clustering and error correction. A nonparametric unseen species model with Euler transformation was used to estimate a lower bound on total TCR beta diversity. In-frame beta chains were kept once TCRdb had trimmed the public reads at Q25 with fastp and called clones with MiXCR. Every distinct CDR3 protein forms one entry, paired with its most common genes and DNA. These V and J calls rely on TCRdb rather than the paper's analysis. The sample table records almost 800,000 distinct CDR3 sequences; about 62% of these occur just once. 20% to 25% of the sample is taken by the ten largest.

Systemically healthy Caucasian individuals from Russia, 35 to 50 in total and aged roughly 6 to 100 years, were included as donors. Around 10 milliliters of peripheral blood were collected from each donor into EDTA-treated Vacutainer tubes. Ficoll-Paque density-gradient centrifugation was used to isolate PBMCs, with at least 7 million obtained per sample. Trizol reagent was used to extract total RNA from PBMCs, with at least 5 micrograms per sample. For every donor, an aliquot of PBMCs went through flow cytometry to measure the percentages of naive CD45RAhigh/CD27high T cells. Taken from cysteine to phenylalanine, the CDR3 has 13 residues. Only CDR3 DNA remains: 39 bases, in frame from the first base. Looking up the germline V gene yields CDR1 SGHRS and CDR2 YFSETQ. V loses 4 bases at its end and J loses 5 bases; junction bases beyond the gene matches: 2. Turning to this clonotype: What this receptor recognizes is not known. No much larger clone exists at a distance of one base, and base qualities are not known.

The study at large found these results: Compared with the aged group, the long-lived group had more naive CD4+ T cells, fewer expanded clones and increased TCR diversity, a pattern suggesting age selection. Observed TCR beta diversity correlated strongly with the percentage of naive T cells measured by flow cytometry. Observed TCR beta diversity per million T cells fell roughly linearly with age, and a significant reduction was already apparent by age approximately 41. Bulk unsorted PBMC profiling prevented conclusive comparison of naive and antigen-experienced compartments. Because donor CMV infection status was unknown, age-related changes in expanded clonotypes were potentially confounded. Estimates of total diversity based on one million sequenced T cells were considered lower bounds and underestimates.

The sequence derives from a man aged 30-40 years in good health. Sequencing was carried out using blood. The sequence links TRBV5-1 to TRBJ2-1; TRBD2 agrees with 8 junctional bases. DNA sequence: TGCGCCAGCAGCCAACTAGCGGACAATGAGCAGTTCTTC. This gives the protein CASSQLADNEQFF.